This paragraph reports one TCR beta chain. Its antigen is not identified. Isolated RNA was reverse transcribed in full, so expressed TCRB transcripts were sequenced. For naive, central memory and regulatory T cell samples, reads averaged approximately 3.6 million. The table came from immunoSEQ multiplex PCR; TCRdb's copy has only in-frame clones and leaves some out. This table holds roughly 300,000 clones, around 13% found once. This entry comes from a study of beta chain features in type 1 diabetes. Study results and caveats: Lower insertion and higher deletion counts appeared at VDJ junctions in type 1 diabetes patients. The influence of HLA type on TCRB rearrangement stayed undetermined.

The length of the CDR3 is 16 residues. Per germline, CDR1 SGHRS and CDR2 YFSETQ. V was shortened by 4 bases and J by 2 bases, with 18 bases between the two germline ends. Every donor provided one heparinised blood draw, which averaged about 110 mL. The chain employs TRBV5-1 and TRBJ1-1, with a tentative D call TRBD1 (5 bases). The TCR sequence derives from a man aged 25 to 40 in good health. Sequencing was carried out using central memory CD4+ T cells from blood. This CDR3 is CASSTHPLDSNTEAFF. CDR3 DNA: TGCGCCAGCAGCACCCACCCCCTAGACAGTAACACTGAAGCTTTCTTT.